A selection of T cell receptor beta chains follows, all from one sample in a study of T cell repertoires in cytomegalovirus infection. No antigen is known for these receptors. TCRdb processed the reads anew with MiXCR; each CDR3 protein has one entry. The sample carries about 830,000 distinct CDR3 sequences, approximately 32% recorded once. Material: cultured CD8+ T cells from PBMCs, obtained from culture after CMV antigen stimulation. The receptor set was obtained from a human donor in good health (CMV status not recorded). Some clones in this sample may be carry-over from other donors' samples. Both conserved end residues are part of each CDR3. The order of the fields is V gene, clone size, J gene, D gene, CDR3 length, CDR3 DNA, CDR3 protein. D genes are given only for firm matches. Size values are once, few and many counts, or a class for expanded clones, and some rows have none.

TRBV27	.	TRBJ1-2	.	13	TGTGCCAGCAGACTACACGTTAACTATGGCTACACCTTC	CASRLHVNYGYTF
TRBV5-5	few	TRBJ2-1	.	11	TGTGCCAGCAGCTTGACTTATGAGCAGTTCTTC	CASSLTYEQFF
TRBV19	.	TRBJ2-3	TRBD2	13	TGTGCCAGTGGTGGGGGGGGAACAGATACGCAGTATTTT	CASGGGGTDTQYF
TRBV9	.	TRBJ2-1	.	16	TGTGCCAGCAGCGTAGGACACGAGATTTCCTACAATGAGCAGTTCTTC	CASSVGHEISYNEQFF
TRBV29-1	few	TRBJ2-1	.	12	TGCAGCGTTGAAGGTGGCAGCAATGAGCAGTTCTTC	CSVEGGSNEQFF
TRBV20-1	.	TRBJ1-6	TRBD1	20	TGCAGTGCTAGGGACAGGGCTTTCGCAACCTTCCACTCCTATAATTCACCCCTCCACTTT	CSARDRAFATFHSYNSPLHF
TRBV28	.	TRBJ1-2	TRBD1	16	TGTGCCAGCAGGTCATCGGGACAGAGGCTAAACTATGGCTACACCTTC	CASRSSGQRLNYGYTF
TRBV6-5	.	TRBJ1-3	.	14	TGTGCCAGCAGTTTCGACAGCTCTGGAAACACCATATATTTT	CASSFDSSGNTIYF
TRBV7-2	many	TRBJ2-3	.	15	TGTGCCAGCAGCTTAGGGGACCGATTCACAGATACGCAGTATTTT	CASSLGDRFTDTQYF
TRBV7-8	.	TRBJ2-1	.	12	TGTGCCAGCAGCTTAGAGAGAGGTGAGCAGTTCTTC	CASSLERGEQFF
TRBV27	few	TRBJ1-1	.	12	TGTGCCAGCAGTACCCCGGGGTCCGGAGCTTTCTTT	CASSTPGSGAFF
TRBV27	.	TRBJ1-1	TRBD1	16	TGTGCCAGCAGTTTAGGGACAGGGGGCGCGCGGACTGAAGCTTTCTTT	CASSLGTGGARTEAFF
TRBV7-9	many	TRBJ1-2	TRBD1	14	TGTGCCAGCAGCTTAGTAGGGACAGGCTATGGCTACACCTTC	CASSLVGTGYGYTF
TRBV12-3/TRBV12-4	few	TRBJ2-1	.	11	TGTGCCAGCAGACTTGGGGCCGATCAGTTCTTC	CASRLGADQFF
TRBV6-1	few	TRBJ2-1	TRBD2	15	TGTGCCAGCAGTGAAAGTCTAGCGGGGGGGTATGAGCAGTTCTTC	CASSESLAGGYEQFF
TRBV4-2	.	TRBJ1-3	.	15	TGTGCCAGCAGCCAAGATACGTTGGGTGGAAACACCATATATTTT	CASSQDTLGGNTIYF
TRBV2	.	TRBJ2-4	TRBD1	12	TGTGCCAGCACTGGACAGGGAAACATTCAGTACTTC	CASTGQGNIQYF
TRBV6-5	.	TRBJ2-1	.	12	TGTGCCAGCAGTTCCGCAACTAGCCCGCAGTTCTTC	CASSSATSPQFF
TRBV11-1	.	TRBJ2-5	TRBD1	17	TGTGCCAGCAGCCTCAAGCAGGGGGCAACGGTCGGGGAGACCCAGTACTTC	CASSLKQGATVGETQYF
TRBV7-9	many	TRBJ2-7	TRBD1	14	TGTGCCAGCAGTTCTGGGACAGCCTCCTACGAGCAGTACTTC	CASSSGTASYEQYF
TRBV5-1	.	TRBJ2-3	TRBD2	19	TGCGCCAGCAGCTCGGTACCGGGACTAGCGGGGGCGGGGACAGATACGCAGTATTTT	CASSSVPGLAGAGTDTQYF
TRBV12-3/TRBV12-4	few	TRBJ2-1	TRBD1	15	TGTGCCAGCATCGCGGGACAGGGCCCCTACAATGAGCAGTTCTTC	CASIAGQGPYNEQFF
TRBV7-8	many	TRBJ1-2	.	12	TGTGCCAGCAGCTTAGCCCTGGGGCACTACACCTTC	CASSLALGHYTF
TRBV20-1	.	TRBJ1-5	.	15	TGCAGTGCAAGAGATCCAGGGGATAGCAATCAGCCCCAGCATTTT	CSARDPGDSNQPQHF
TRBV7-2	many	TRBJ2-7	.	14	TGTGCCAGCAGCTTATGGGAGGGGGCGAATGAGCAGTACTTC	CASSLWEGANEQYF